A single sample is the source of the 7 T cell receptor beta chains below, sequenced in a study of cytomegalovirus exposure and HLA in healthy donors. It was with 60 Vbeta and 13 Jbeta primers that the PCR ran. The protocol was immunoSEQ multiplex PCR, while the TCRdb copy is restricted to in-frame clones and leaves out a portion. Of 100,000 to 150,000 clones listed, around 82% were seen once; the top ten hold 0.95% to 1.5%. The sequencing input was PBMCs. Source of these receptors: a female donor in good health and CMV-seronegative.

This clone has only a few counts. The gene calls are TRBV9 and TRBJ1-1; 8 nucleotides align to TRBD1. From germline, CDR1 is SGDLS and CDR2 YYNGEE. Trimming at V came to 0 bases and at J to 5 bases, leaving 6 bases not matched to a gene. The CDR3 is 15 residues long. The CDR3 bases are TGTGCCAGCAGCGTAGGTCCAGGGGGCGCGACTGAAGCTTTCTTT. As protein: CASSVGPGGATEAFF. The whole variable domain, filled in from reference TRBV9 and TRBJ1-1, reads DSGVTQTPKHLITATGQRVTLRCSPRSGDLSVYWYQQSLDQGLQFLIQYYNGEERAKGNILERFSAQQFPDLHSELNLSSLELGDSALYFCASSVGPGGATEAFFGQGTRLTVV.

This clone turned up a few times. The chain combines TRBV7-6 with TRBJ1-1, with D possibly TRBD1 on 5 matching bases. The CDR3 has 14 residues. Trimming took 3 bases from V and 4 from J, leaving 12 bases between them. Germline V gives CDR1 SGHVS, CDR2 FNYEAQ. DNA for the CDR3: TGTGCCAGCAGCTTTGCGGGGGATGGCACTGAAGCTTTCTTT. Residues: CASSFAGDGTEAFF.

The chain couples TRBV4-1 to TRBJ2-7; 7 bases agree with TRBD1. The CDR3 has 16 amino acids. The ends lost 0 bases at V and 3 bases at J; junction bases unmatched: 8. In germline, CDR1 is MGHRA, CDR2 YSYEKL. CDR3 sequence reads: CASSQETGQRFYEQYF. The DNA for the CDR3 is TGCGCCAGCAGCCAAGAAACGGGACAGCGATTCTACGAGCAGTACTTC.

This clone has just a few counts. The rearrangement uses TRBV7-8 and TRBJ1-2; D perhaps matches TRBD1 (5 bases). The CDR3 runs 16 residues. V was shortened by 3 bases and J by 0 bases, with 14 bases between the two germline ends. Germline V gene data show CDR1 as SGHVS and CDR2 as FQNEAQ. This CDR3 reads CASSFGAAQSNYGYTF. The CDR3 DNA follows: TGTGCCAGCAGCTTTGGGGCAGCCCAATCTAACTATGGCTACACCTTC.

This sequence joins TRBV6-5 and TRBJ1-5, with D possibly TRBD1 on 5 matching bases. V lost 5 bases to trimming and J lost 4 bases, with 9 bases between them. Germline CDR1 and CDR2: MNHEY and SVGAGI. This CDR3 has 13 residues. The chain's CDR3 is CASSRAGNQPQHF. CDR3 nucleotide sequence: TGTGCCAGCAGTCGGGCAGGGAATCAGCCCCAGCATTTT.

The gene calls are TRBV7-2 and TRBJ2-1; possible D gene TRBD1, 5 bases. Germline-derived CDR1 and CDR2 are SGHTA and FQGNSA. V shed 1 base and J shed 7 bases, with 11 bases lying between them. The CDR3 contains 14 residues. Here the CDR3 DNA reads TGTGCCAGCAGCTTAGAAGGGGTGTGGAATGAGCAGTTCTTC. Residues: CASSLEGVWNEQFF.

The chain is built from TRBV2 and TRBJ2-3; D gene ambiguous. The V end lost 4 bases, the J end lost 4 bases, and 3 bases lay between the germline ends. The CDR3 extends over 11 amino acids. Germline V gene sequence: CDR1 SNHLY, CDR2 FYNNEI. The CDR3 DNA reads TGTGCCAGCAGTGGAGCAGATACGCAGTATTTT. Translating gives CASSGADTQYF. The whole variable domain, filled in from reference TRBV2 and TRBJ2-3, reads EPEVTQTPSHQVTQMGQEVILRCVPISNHLYFYWYRQILGQKVEFLVSFYNNEISEKSEIFDDQFSVERPDGSNFTLKIRSTKLEDSAMYFCASSGADTQYFGPGTRLTVL.